Below, one T cell receptor (beta chain) is given with its context. Its antigen remains unidentified. The sample is drawn from a study of CD8 T cells in Susac syndrome. On the study more broadly: When blood was drawn, patients with Susac syndrome were on intravenous immunoglobulin alone, on corticosteroids, or therapy-naive.

The CD8+ and CD4+ T cells were isolated magnetically using a negative isolation approach, whereas the TEMRA cells were enriched by FACS. When the RNA was reverse transcribed, random hexamers were used with an input of about 0.5 to 1 ug. By means of immunoSEQ multiplex PCR, TCR beta CDR3 spanning 54 Vbeta and 13 Jbeta underwent amplification. From the immunoSEQ multiplex PCR reads, TCRdb called clonotypes with MiXCR, one entry per CDR3 protein. Of just over 150,000 distinct CDR3 sequences detected, 85% to 95% appear once; the ten largest clones hold 0.16%. Overall study findings and caveats: Clonal expansion was not seen in any Susac syndrome CD4+ T cell repertoire.

J gave up 9 bases and V 3 bases, and 10 bases lay outside the gene matches. The CDR3 extends over 16 amino acids. The germline V gene has CDR1 SGHTA and CDR2 FQGNSA. The TCR originated in a human donor with Susac syndrome. The V gene is TRBV7-2, the J gene TRBJ2-2, with 10 bases that match TRBD2. Sequences were obtained from CD4+ T cells from PBMCs. CDR3 in amino acids: CASSFQAAGGTRELFF. CDR3 bases: TGTGCCAGCAGCTTCCAGGCAGCGGGGGGGACAAGGGAGCTGTTTTTT.